The entry below describes one TCR beta chain. The antigen remains unidentified. J lost 4 bases, V lost 0 bases, and 4 bases had no gene match. Germline values: CDR1 LGHNA, CDR2 YNFKEQ. The CDR3 has 16 residues. The data originate from a study of a mutant IDH1 vaccine in newly diagnosed glioma. About the study: Vaccination was launched 4-6 weeks after radiotherapy alone, or with temozolomide cycles. The sex distribution of treated patients was about 62% male and about 38% female, with a mean age of around 40 years.

The table came from immunoSEQ multiplex PCR; TCRdb's copy has only in-frame clones and leaves some out. The sample consists of about 33,000 clones, about 80% of them appearing once. As for time point: week 5, during vaccination. It was 300 ug of mutant IDH1 20-mer peptide that made up each vaccine dose, given with topical imiquimod. This receptor was obtained from a man aged 25 to 40 with glioma. The rearrangement uses TRBV4-2 and TRBJ1-4; TRBD1 agrees at 8 bases. Material: PBMCs, obtained from a glioma patient whose treatment included an IDH1 peptide vaccine. For the CDR3, the DNA is TGTGCCAGCAGCCAAGATACGGGACAGGATAATGAAAAACTGTTTTTT. Its translation: CASSQDTGQDNEKLFF.